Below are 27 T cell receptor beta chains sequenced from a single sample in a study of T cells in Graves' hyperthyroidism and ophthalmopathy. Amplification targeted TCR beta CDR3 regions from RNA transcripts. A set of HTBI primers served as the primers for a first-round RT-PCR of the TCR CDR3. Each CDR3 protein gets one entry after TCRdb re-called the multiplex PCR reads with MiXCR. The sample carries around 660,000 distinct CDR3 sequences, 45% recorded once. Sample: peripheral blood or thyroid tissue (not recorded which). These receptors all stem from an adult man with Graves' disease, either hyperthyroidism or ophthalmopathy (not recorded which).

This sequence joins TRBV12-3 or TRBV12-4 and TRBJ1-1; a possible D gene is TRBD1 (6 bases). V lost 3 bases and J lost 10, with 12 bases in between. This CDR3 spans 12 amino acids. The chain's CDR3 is CASSLPGAVAFF. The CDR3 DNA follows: TGTGCCAGCAGTTTGCCGGGGGCTGTAGCTTTCTTT.

The DNA for the CDR3 is TGTGCCAGCAGCCAAGACCCCCGCGGGGGCACTGAAGCTTTCTTT. Amino acid sequence: CASSQDPRGGTEAFF. J is TRBJ1-1 and V is TRBV7-9; D possibly corresponds to TRBD1 (5 bases). This CDR3 spans 15 amino acids. V was trimmed by 5 bases and J by 4 bases, leaving 17 bases between them. In germline, CDR1 is SEHNR, CDR2 FQNEAQ (reference sequence).

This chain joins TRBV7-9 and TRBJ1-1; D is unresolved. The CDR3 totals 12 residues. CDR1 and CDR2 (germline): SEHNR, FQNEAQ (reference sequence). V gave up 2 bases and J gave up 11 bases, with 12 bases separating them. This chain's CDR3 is CASSLPSVEAFF. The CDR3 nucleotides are TGTGCCAGCAGCTTACCTTCGGTTGAGGCTTTCTTT.

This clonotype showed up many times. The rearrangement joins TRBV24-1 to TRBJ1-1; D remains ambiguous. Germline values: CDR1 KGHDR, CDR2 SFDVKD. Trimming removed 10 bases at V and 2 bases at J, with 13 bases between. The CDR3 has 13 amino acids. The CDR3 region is CATSHDANTEAFF. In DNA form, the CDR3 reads TGTGCCACTTCCCACGATGCTAACACTGAAGCTTTCTTT.

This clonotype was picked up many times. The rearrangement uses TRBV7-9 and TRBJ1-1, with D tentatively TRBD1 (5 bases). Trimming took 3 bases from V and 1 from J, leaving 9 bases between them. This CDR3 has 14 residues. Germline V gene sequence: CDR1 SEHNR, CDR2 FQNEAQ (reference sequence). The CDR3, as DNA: TGTGCCAGCAGCTTTCCCGGGGCGAACACTGAAGCTTTCTTT. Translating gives CASSFPGANTEAFF.

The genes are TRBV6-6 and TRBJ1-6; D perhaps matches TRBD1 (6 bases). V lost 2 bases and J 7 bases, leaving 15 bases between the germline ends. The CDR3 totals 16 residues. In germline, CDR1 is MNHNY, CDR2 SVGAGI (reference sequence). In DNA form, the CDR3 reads TGTGCCAGCAGTTACGGGTGGGGGCGAGGGAATTCACCCCTCCACTTT. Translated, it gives CASSYGWGRGNSPLHF.

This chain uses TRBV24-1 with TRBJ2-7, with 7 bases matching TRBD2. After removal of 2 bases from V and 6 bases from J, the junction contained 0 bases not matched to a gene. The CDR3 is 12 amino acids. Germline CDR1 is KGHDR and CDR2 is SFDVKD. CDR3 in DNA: TGTGCCACCAGTGATTCGGGAGGCGAGCAGTACTTC. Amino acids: CATSDSGGEQYF.

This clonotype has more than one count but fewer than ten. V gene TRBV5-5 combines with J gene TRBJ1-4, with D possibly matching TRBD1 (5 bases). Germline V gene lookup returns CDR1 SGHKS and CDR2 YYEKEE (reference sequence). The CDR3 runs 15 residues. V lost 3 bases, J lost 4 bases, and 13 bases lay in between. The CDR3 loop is CASSSRQRRNEKLFF. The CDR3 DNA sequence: TGTGCCAGCAGCTCACGACAGCGCCGTAATGAAAAACTGTTTTTT.

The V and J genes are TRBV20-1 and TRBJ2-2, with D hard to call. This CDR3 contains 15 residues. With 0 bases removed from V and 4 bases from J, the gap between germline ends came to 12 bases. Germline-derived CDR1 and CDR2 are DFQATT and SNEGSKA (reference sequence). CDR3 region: CSARDWATLTGELFF. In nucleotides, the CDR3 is TGCAGTGCTAGAGATTGGGCCACCCTCACCGGGGAGCTGTTTTTT.

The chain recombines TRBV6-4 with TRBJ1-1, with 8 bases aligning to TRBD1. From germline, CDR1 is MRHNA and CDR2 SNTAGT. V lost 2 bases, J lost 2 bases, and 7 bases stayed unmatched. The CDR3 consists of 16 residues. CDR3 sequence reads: CASSDTAGGDNTEAFF. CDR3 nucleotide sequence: TGTGCCAGCAGTGACACAGCAGGGGGCGATAACACTGAAGCTTTCTTT.

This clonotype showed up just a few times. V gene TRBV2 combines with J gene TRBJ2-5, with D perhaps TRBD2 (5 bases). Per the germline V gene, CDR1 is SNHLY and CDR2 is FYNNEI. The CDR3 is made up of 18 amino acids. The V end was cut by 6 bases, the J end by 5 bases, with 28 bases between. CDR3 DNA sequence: TGTGCCAGCAGCCAAGATTCGATTAGGCAGCGGTTTTGGGAGACCCAGTACTTC. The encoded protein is CASSQDSIRQRFWETQYF.

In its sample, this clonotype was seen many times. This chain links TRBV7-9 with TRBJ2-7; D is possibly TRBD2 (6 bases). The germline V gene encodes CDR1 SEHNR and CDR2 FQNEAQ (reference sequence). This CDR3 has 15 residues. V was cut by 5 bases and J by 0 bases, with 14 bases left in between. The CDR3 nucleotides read TGTGCCAGCAGCCCAACCGGAGGGCGCTCCTACGAGCAGTACTTC. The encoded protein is CASSPTGGRSYEQYF.

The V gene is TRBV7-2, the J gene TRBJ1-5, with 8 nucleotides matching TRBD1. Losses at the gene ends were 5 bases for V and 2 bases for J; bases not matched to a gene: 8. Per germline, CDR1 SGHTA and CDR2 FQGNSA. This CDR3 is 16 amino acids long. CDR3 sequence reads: CASSEDREQGNQPQHF. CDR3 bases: TGTGCCAGCAGCGAGGACAGGGAGCAAGGCAATCAGCCCCAGCATTTT.

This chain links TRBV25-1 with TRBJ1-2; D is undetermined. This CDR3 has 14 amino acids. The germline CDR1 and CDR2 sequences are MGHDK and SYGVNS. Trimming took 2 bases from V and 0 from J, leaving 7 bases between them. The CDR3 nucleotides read TGTGCCAGCAGTGAAGCCAGAGCTAACTATGGCTACACCTTC. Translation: CASSEARANYGYTF.

Written as DNA, the CDR3 is TGTGCCAGCTCACCATATACTAGCGGGAAGGACGAGCAGTACTTC. This gives the protein CASSPYTSGKDEQYF. V and J are TRBV18 and TRBJ2-7; 10 positions agree with TRBD2. CDR1 is KGHSH and CDR2 is LQKENI in the germline V gene. This CDR3 spans 15 amino acids. J lost 5 bases, V lost 2 bases, and 6 bases had no gene match.

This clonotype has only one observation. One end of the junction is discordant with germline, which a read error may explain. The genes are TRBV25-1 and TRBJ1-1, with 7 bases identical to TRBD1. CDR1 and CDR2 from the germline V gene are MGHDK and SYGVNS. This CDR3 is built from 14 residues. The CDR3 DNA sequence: TGTGCCAGCAGTGGGGGACAGCTCGTCTCTGAAGCTTTCTTC. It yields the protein CASSGGQLVSEAFF.

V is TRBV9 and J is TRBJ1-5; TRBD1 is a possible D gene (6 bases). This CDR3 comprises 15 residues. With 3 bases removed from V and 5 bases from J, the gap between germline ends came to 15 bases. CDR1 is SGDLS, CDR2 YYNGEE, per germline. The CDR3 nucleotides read TGTGCCAGCAGCGACGGAGAGGGGGTCTATCAGCCCCAGCATTTT. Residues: CASSDGEGVYQPQHF.

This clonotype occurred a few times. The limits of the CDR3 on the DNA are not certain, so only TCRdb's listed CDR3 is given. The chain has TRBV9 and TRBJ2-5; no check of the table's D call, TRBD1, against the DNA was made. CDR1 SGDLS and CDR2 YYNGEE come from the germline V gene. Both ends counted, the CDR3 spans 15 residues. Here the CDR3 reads CASSVGPGQGETQYF.

In DNA form, the CDR3 reads TGTGCCAGCAGTTTTCGTGAGGGACTCCAGATAGCTTTCTTT. Its protein product is CASSFREGLQIAFF. The J gene is TRBJ1-1, the V gene TRBV2; TRBD1 is a possible D gene (5 bases). Germline assignment: CDR1 SNHLY and CDR2 FYNNEI. The ends were cut back, 5 bases at V and 10 bases at J, with 20 bases in the middle. The CDR3 loop spans 14 amino acids.

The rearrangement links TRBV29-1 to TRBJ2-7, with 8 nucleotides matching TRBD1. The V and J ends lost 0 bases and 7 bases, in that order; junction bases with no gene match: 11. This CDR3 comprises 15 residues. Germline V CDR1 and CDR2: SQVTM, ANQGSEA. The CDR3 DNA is TGCAGCGTTGAAGATTTTGGTTCGACAGGGGAAGAGCAGTACTTC. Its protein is CSVEDFGSTGEEQYF.

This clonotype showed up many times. As DNA, the CDR3 is TGCAGTGCTAGAGAGAACGGGACAGGCGGTTCACCCCTCCACTTT. Its translation is CSARENGTGGSPLHF. The rearrangement links TRBV20-1 to TRBJ1-6, with 8 bases matching TRBD1. The CDR3 consists of 15 residues. The V segment lost 0 bases and the J segment 9 bases; nucleotides outside the gene matches: 7. The V gene's germline CDR1 is DFQATT and CDR2 SNEGSKA (reference sequence).

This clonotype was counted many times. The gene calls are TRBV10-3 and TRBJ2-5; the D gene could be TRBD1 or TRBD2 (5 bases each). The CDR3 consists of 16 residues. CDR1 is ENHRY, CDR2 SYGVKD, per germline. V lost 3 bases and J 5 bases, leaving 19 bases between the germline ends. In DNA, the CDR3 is TGTGCCATCAGTGACCCCTCGGGGACGATCCAGGAGACCCAGTACTTC. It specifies CAISDPSGTIQETQYF.

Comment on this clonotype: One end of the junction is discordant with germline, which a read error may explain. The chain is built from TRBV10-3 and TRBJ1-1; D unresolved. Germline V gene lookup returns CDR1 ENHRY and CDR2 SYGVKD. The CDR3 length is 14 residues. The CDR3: CASSNTYMNTEAFF. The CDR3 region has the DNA TGTGCCAGCAGTAACACGTATATGAACACTGAAGCTTTCTTT.

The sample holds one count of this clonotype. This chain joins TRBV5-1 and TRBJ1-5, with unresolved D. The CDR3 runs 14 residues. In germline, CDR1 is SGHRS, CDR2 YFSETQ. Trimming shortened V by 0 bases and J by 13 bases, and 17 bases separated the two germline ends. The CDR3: CASSLEREGDTQHF. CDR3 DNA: TGCGCCAGCAGCTTGGAGAGAGAAGGTGATACGCAGCATTTT.

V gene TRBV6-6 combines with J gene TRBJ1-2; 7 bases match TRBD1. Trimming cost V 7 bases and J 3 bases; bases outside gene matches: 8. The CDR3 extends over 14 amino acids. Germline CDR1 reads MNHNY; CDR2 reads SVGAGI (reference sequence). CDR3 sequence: CASNPTGLDYGYTF. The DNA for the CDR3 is TGTGCCAGCAATCCGACAGGGCTTGACTATGGCTACACCTTC.

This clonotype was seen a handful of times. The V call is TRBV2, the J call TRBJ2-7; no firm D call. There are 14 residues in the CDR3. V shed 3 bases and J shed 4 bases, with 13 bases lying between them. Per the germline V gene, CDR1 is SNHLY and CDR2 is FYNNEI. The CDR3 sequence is CASSEPFKPYEQYF. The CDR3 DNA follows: TGTGCCAGCAGTGAGCCGTTCAAGCCTTACGAGCAGTACTTC.

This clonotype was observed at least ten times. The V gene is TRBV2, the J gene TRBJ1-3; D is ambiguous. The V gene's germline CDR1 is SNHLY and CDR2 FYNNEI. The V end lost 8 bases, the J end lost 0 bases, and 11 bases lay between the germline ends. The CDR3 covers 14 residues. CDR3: CASGQAFSGNTIYF. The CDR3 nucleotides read TGTGCCAGCGGTCAGGCCTTCTCTGGAAACACCATATATTTT.